A selection of T cell receptor beta chains follows, all from one sample in a study of T cells in tuberculosis. TCRdb's copy holds only in-frame clones and misses some; the assay was immunoSEQ multiplex PCR. This sample yields roughly 24,000 clones, of which less than 98% are seen a single time; more than 5.5% belongs to the top ten. The material sequenced was PBMCs. The receptor set was obtained from a donor aged 10 to 29 with latent tuberculosis or without tuberculosis infection. Both conserved end residues are part of each CDR3. Fields, in order: V gene, J gene, D gene, clone size, CDR3 DNA, CDR3 protein. The D gene is left open where the match is weak. Clone size appears in some rows only: once, few, many, or a class for an expanded clone.

TRBV5-5,TRBJ2-3,TRBD2,-,TGTGCCAGCATGAGGACTAGCGGGAGGGACGAGGTGTATTTT,CASMRTSGRDEVYF
TRBV10-2,TRBJ2-7,-,-,TGCGCCACCAAGGGGGGAGGGGCTAATCAAGAGCAGTACTTC,CATKGGGANQEQYF
TRBV27,TRBJ2-7,-,-,TGTGCCAGCATCCAAGTTGTTGGGGGAGGCTCCTACGAGCAGTACTTC,CASIQVVGGGSYEQYF
TRBV5-6,TRBJ1-4,TRBD1,-,TGTGCCAGCAGCTTACGACAGGGGATTGCTGAAAAACTGTTTTTT,CASSLRQGIAEKLFF
TRBV29-1,TRBJ2-3,TRBD2,few,TGCAGCAGCGGGATAAGCACAGATACGCAGTATTTT,CSSGISTDTQYF
TRBV10-3,TRBJ2-7,TRBD1,-,TGTGCCATCAGTGGGACAGGGGGGTACGAGCAGTACTTC,CAISGTGGYEQYF
TRBV6-5,TRBJ2-6,-,-,TGTGCCAGCAGTTATTGGCAGGGATCTGGGGCCAACGTCCTGACTTTC,CASSYWQGSGANVLTF
TRBV7-7,TRBJ2-7,TRBD1,-,TGTGCCAGCAGCTTAGGACAGGGTTACTCCTACGAGCAGTACTTC,CASSLGQGYSYEQYF
TRBV2,TRBJ1-4,-,-,TGTGCCAGCAGTGAGTGGAGACAGTCAAATGAAAAACTGTTTTTT,CASSEWRQSNEKLFF
TRBV7-9,TRBJ2-7,TRBD2,-,TGTGCCAGCAGCCTCGGACTAGCGGATATTTCTTACTACGAGCAGTACTTC,CASSLGLADISYYEQYF
TRBV7-6,TRBJ2-7,TRBD2,-,TGTGCCAGCAGCTTAGCGCGGGGGACTAGCGGGAGGGCCCTCGAGCAGTACTTC,CASSLARGTSGRALEQYF